The rows below give T cell receptor beta chains drawn from one sample of a study of cytomegalovirus exposure and HLA in healthy donors. Method: immunoSEQ multiplex PCR; TCRdb's copy keeps in-frame clones and lacks some. The table includes about 140,000 clones, around three quarters detected once. Sequencing was carried out using PBMCs. Source of these receptors: a woman between 18 and 29 years old in good health and CMV-seropositive. Each CDR3 is given with its conserved first and last residue. D genes are given only for firm matches. Not all rows give a size; the values are once, few, many and, for expanded clones, a class.

TRBJ2-7 once TRBD1 TRBV6-6 CASSDGTVRSYEQYF TGTGCCAGCAGTGACGGGACAGTCCGCTCCTACGAGCAGTACTTC
TRBJ1-1 medium-sized TRBD1 TRBV13 CASRAGGTAKEAFF TGTGCCAGCAGGGCGGGGGGGACAGCGAAGGAAGCTTTCTTT
TRBJ2-7 once NA TRBV28 CASSATGSYEQYF TGTGCCAGCAGTGCGACAGGCTCCTACGAGCAGTACTTC
TRBJ2-5 NA NA TRBV4-1 CASSQGPRGETQYF TGCGCCAGCAGCCAAGGGCCCAGGGGCGAGACCCAGTACTTC
TRBJ2-2 NA NA TRBV4-1 CASSHPLRGGEGGELVF TGCGCCAGCAGCCATCCCTTGAGGGGCGGGGAGGGGGGGGAGCTGGTTTTT
TRBJ1-5 NA NA TRBV5-1 CASSLAPGVSNQPQHF TGCGCCAGCAGCTTGGCCCCGGGTGTGAGCAATCAGCCCCAGCATTTT
TRBJ2-7 NA TRBD1 TRBV6-1 CASSRDRGLEQYF TGTGCCAGCAGCCGGGACAGGGGGCTGGAGCAGTACTTC
TRBJ2-2 NA TRBD1 TRBV5-6 CASSLDRARNTGELFF TGTGCCAGCAGCCTCGACAGGGCTAGGAACACCGGGGAGCTGTTTTTT
TRBJ2-7 NA TRBD1 TRBV6-1 CASSEAITGDSYEQYF TGTGCCAGCAGTGAAGCCATAACAGGGGATTCCTACGAGCAGTACTTC
TRBJ1-1 NA NA TRBV5-1 CASRESPGMNTEAFF TGCGCCAGCAGAGAGAGTCCGGGAATGAACACTGAAGCTTTCTTT
TRBJ2-5 NA NA TRBV6-6 CASSDTEGETQYF TGTGCCAGCAGTGATACGGAGGGAGAGACCCAGTACTTC
TRBJ2-5 NA NA TRBV6-1 CASSEVGGLETQYF TGTGCCAGCAGTGAAGTAGGAGGGTTAGAGACCCAGTACTTC
TRBJ2-5 NA NA TRBV7-9 CASSSWAGEETQYF TGTGCCAGCTCTTCGTGGGCAGGGGAAGAGACCCAGTACTTC
TRBJ2-7 NA TRBD1 TRBV28 CASSSPGQGVYEQYF TGTGCCAGCAGTTCCCCGGGACAGGGGGTCTACGAGCAGTACTTC
TRBJ2-7 NA TRBD1 TRBV7-9 CASSYGTGPAYEQYF TGTGCCAGCAGCTACGGGACAGGTCCAGCCTACGAGCAGTACTTC
TRBJ2-5 few NA TRBV18 CASSPPRGGETQYF TGTGCCAGCTCACCCCCCAGGGGAGGGGAGACCCAGTACTTC
TRBJ1-1 NA NA TRBV19 CASSIERGTEAFF TGTGCCAGTAGTATAGAAAGGGGCACTGAAGCTTTCTTT
TRBJ1-6 few NA TRBV27 CASSLSGGDSPLHF TGTGCCAGCAGTTTATCAGGAGGAGATTCACCCCTCCACTTT
TRBJ2-5 NA NA TRBV5-4 CASSSDSSGLGTQYF TGTGCCAGCAGCTCCGACTCCTCGGGATTAGGGACCCAGTACTTC
TRBJ1-1 NA NA TRBV4-3 CASGNRAGNTEAFF TGCGCCAGCGGAAACAGGGCGGGGAACACTGAAGCTTTCTTT
TRBJ1-6 NA NA TRBV21-1 CASPTGLRFSYNSPLHF TGTGCCAGCCCTACGGGACTTCGGTTCTCCTATAATTCACCCCTCCACTTT
TRBJ2-5 NA TRBD2 TRBV5-1 CASSSSGGMVRETQYF TGCGCCAGCAGCTCTAGCGGGGGGATGGTGCGAGAGACCCAGTACTTC